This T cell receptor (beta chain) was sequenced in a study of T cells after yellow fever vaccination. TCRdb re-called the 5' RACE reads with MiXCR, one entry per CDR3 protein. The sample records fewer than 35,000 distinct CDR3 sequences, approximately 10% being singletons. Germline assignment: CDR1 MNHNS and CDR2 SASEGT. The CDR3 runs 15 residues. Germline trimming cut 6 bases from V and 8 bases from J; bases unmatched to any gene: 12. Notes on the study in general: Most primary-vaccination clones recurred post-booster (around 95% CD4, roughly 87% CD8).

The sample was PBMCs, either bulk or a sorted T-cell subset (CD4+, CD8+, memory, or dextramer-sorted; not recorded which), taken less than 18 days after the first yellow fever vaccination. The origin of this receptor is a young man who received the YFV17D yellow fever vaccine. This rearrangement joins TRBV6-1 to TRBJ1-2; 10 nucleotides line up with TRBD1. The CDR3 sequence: CASSRPGQGKEGYTF. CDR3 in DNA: TGTGCCAGCAGCCGCCCGGGACAGGGGAAGGAGGGCTACACCTTC.